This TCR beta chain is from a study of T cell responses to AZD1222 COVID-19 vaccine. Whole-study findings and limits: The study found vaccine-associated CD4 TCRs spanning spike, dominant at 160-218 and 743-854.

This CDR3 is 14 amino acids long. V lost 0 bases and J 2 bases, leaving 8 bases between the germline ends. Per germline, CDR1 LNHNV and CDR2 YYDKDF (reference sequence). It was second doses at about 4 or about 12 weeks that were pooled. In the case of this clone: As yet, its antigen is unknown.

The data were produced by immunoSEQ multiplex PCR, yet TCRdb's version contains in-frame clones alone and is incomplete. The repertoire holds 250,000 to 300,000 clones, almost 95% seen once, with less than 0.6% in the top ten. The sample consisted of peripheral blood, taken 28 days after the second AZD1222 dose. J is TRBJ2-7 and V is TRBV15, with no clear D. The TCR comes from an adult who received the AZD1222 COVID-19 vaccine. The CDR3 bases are TGTGCCACCAGCAGAGAGAGGTTTCCCTACGAGCAGTACTTC. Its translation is CATSRERFPYEQYF.